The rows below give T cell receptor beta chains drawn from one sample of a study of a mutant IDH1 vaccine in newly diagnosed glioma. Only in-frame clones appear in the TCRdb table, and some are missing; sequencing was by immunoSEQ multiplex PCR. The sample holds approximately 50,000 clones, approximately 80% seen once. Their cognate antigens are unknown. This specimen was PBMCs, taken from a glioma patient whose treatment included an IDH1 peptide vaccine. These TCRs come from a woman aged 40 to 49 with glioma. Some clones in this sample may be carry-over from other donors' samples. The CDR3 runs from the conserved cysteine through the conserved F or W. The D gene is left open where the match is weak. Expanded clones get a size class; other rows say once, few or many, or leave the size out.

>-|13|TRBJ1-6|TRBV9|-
CASSAGRNSPLHF
TGTGCCAGCAGCGCCGGACGTAATTCACCCCTCCACTTT
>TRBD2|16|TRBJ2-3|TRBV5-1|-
CASSPGGSGGSDTQYF
TGCGCCAGCAGCCCGGGGGGTAGCGGGGGGTCAGATACGCAGTATTTT
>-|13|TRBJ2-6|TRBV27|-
CASSHSGANVLTF
TGTGCCAGCAGTCATTCTGGGGCCAACGTCCTGACTTTC
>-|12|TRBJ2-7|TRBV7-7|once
CASSAQGGEQYF
TGTGCTAGCAGCGCCCAGGGGGGCGAGCAGTACTTC
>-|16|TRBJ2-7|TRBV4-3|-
CASSQSFGGGLYEQYF
TGCGCCAGCAGCCAATCTTTTGGCGGAGGACTCTACGAGCAGTACTTC
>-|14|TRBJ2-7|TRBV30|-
CAWKRSVNTYEQYF
TGTGCCTGGAAGAGGAGCGTGAACACCTACGAGCAGTACTTC
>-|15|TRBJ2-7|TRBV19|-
CASSIQALFSYEQYF
TGTGCCAGTAGTATTCAAGCCTTGTTCAGCTACGAGCAGTACTTC
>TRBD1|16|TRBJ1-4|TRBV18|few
CASSQGQVATNEKLFF
TGTGCCAGCTCACAAGGACAGGTTGCAACTAATGAAAAACTGTTTTTT
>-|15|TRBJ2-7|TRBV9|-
CASSASPSGPYEQYF
TGTGCCAGCAGCGCTAGCCCCTCCGGACCTTACGAGCAGTACTTC
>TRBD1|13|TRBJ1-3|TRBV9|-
CASSVPSDREIYF
TGTGCCAGCAGCGTCCCCTCCGACAGGGAAATATATTTT
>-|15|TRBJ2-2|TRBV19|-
CASSIQARGTGELFF
TGTGCCAGTAGTATACAGGCGCGAGGCACCGGGGAGCTGTTTTTT
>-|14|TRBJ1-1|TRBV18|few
CASSPQGLNTEAFF
TGTGCCAGCTCACCACAGGGCTTGAACACTGAAGCTTTCTTT
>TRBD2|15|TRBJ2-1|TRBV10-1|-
CASSDYRGGWDEQFF
TGCGCCAGCAGTGACTATCGGGGGGGTTGGGATGAGCAGTTCTTC
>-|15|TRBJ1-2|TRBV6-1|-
CASSGPLDTNYGYTF
TGTGCCAGCAGTGGACCCCTCGACACGAACTATGGCTACACCTTC
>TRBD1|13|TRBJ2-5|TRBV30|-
CAWSRDSMETQYF
TGTGCCTGGTCCCGGGACAGTATGGAGACCCAGTACTTC
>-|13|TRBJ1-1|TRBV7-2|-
CASSEARGTEAFF
TGTGCCAGCAGCGAAGCTCGGGGGACTGAAGCTTTCTTT
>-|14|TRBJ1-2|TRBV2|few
CASSEARGGQSYTF
TGTGCCAGCAGTGAAGCGCGTGGAGGCCAAAGCTACACCTTC
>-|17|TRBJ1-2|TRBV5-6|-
CASSPQDGSVANYGYTF
TGTGCCAGCAGCCCCCAAGATGGGAGCGTCGCTAACTATGGCTACACCTTC
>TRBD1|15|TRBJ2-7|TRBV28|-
CASSSGQGEVYEQYF
TGTGCCAGCAGTTCCGGACAGGGGGAGGTCTACGAGCAGTACTTC
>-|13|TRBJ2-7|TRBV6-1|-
CASKRDWAGEQYF
TGTGCCAGCAAAAGGGACTGGGCGGGTGAGCAGTACTTC
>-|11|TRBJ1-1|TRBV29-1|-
CSARRETEAFF
TGCAGCGCCCGGAGAGAGACTGAAGCTTTCTTT
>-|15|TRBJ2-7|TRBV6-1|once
CASSVDRVSSYEQYF
TGTGCCAGCAGTGTCGACAGAGTTAGCTCCTACGAGCAGTACTTC
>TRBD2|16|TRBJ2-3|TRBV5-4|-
CASSFGLAGATDTQYF
TGTGCCAGCAGCTTTGGACTAGCGGGGGCCACAGATACGCAGTATTTT
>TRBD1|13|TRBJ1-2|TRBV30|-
CAWSPYRGGGYTF
TGTGCCTGGAGTCCCTACAGGGGTGGGGGCTACACCTTC
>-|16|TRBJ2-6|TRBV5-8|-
CASSEGLNSGANVLTF
TGTGCCAGCAGCGAGGGCTTAAACTCTGGGGCCAACGTCCTGACTTTC
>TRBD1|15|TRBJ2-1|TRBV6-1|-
CASRAGTGGLGEQFF
TGTGCCAGCAGAGCCGGGACAGGGGGGTTAGGGGAGCAGTTCTTC
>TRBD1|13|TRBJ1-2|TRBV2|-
CASSVGQGRGYTF
TGTGCCAGCAGCGTGGGACAGGGGAGAGGCTACACCTTC
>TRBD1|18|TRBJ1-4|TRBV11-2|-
CASSFPPGQGATNEKLFF
TGTGCCAGCAGCTTCCCACCGGGACAGGGAGCAACTAATGAAAAACTGTTTTTT
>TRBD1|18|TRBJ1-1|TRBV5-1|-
CASSLPLGQATLGTEAFF
TGCGCCAGCAGCTTGCCTCTGGGACAGGCTACTCTGGGCACTGAAGCTTTCTTT
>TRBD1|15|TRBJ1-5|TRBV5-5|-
CASSLGQGARQPQHF
TGTGCCAGCAGCTTGGGGCAGGGGGCTAGGCAGCCCCAGCATTTT
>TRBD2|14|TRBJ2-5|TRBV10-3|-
CAISGQRGKETQYF
TGTGCCATCAGTGGACAGCGGGGTAAGGAGACCCAGTACTTC
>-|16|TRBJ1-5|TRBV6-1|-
CASSERDGLSNQPQHF
TGTGCCAGCAGTGAAAGGGACGGACTCTCGAATCAGCCCCAGCATTTT
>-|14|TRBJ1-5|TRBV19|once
CASSIRDSNQPQHF
TGTGCCAGTAGTATCCGGGACAGCAATCAGCCCCAGCATTTT
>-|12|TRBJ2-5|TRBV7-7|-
CASFRPGETQYF
TGTGCTAGCTTCCGCCCAGGGGAGACCCAGTACTTC
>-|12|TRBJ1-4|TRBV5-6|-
CASSLEGGKLFF
TGTGCCAGCAGCTTGGAGGGGGGAAAACTGTTTTTT
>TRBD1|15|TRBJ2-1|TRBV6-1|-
CASSEEGQGADEQFF
TGTGCCAGCAGTGAAGAAGGACAGGGGGCCGACGAGCAGTTCTTC
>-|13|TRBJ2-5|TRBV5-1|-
CASSLAREATQYF
TGCGCCAGCAGCTTAGCTAGGGAGGCGACCCAGTACTTC
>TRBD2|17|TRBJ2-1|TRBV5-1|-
CASSQVPGTSLPDEQFF
TGCGCCAGCAGCCAGGTCCCAGGGACTAGCTTGCCGGATGAGCAGTTCTTC
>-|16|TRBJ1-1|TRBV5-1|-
CASSPNDPGVGTEAFF
TGCGCCAGCAGCCCAAACGACCCAGGGGTAGGGACTGAAGCTTTCTTT
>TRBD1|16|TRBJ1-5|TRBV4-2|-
CASSQTGEYSNQPQHF
TGTGCCAGCAGCCAGACAGGGGAGTATAGCAATCAGCCCCAGCATTTT
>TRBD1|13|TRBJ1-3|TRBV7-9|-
CASRVQGGNTIYF
TGTGCCAGCAGGGTACAGGGGGGAAACACCATATATTTT
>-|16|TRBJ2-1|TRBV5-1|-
CASSFSGGSSYNEQFF
TGCGCCAGCAGCTTCTCCGGGGGAAGCTCCTACAATGAGCAGTTCTTC
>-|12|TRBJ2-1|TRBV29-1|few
CSVALLYNEQFF
TGCAGCGTTGCACTTCTATACAATGAGCAGTTCTTC
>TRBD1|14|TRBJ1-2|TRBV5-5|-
CASSPQDREYGYTF
TGTGCCAGCAGCCCTCAGGACAGGGAATATGGCTACACCTTC
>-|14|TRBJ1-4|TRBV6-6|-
CASSSQDTNEKLFF
TGTGCCAGCAGTTCCCAGGACACAAATGAAAAACTGTTTTTT
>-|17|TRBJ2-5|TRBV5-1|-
CASSLDRGGRPQETQYF
TGCGCCAGCAGCTTGGATAGGGGGGGGAGACCTCAAGAGACCCAGTACTTC
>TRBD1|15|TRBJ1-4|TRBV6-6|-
CASSSPRDSYEKLFF
TGTGCCAGCAGTTCCCCCCGGGACAGCTATGAAAAACTGTTTTTT
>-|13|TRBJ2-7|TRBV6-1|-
CASSVTDYYEQYF
TGTGCCAGCAGTGTTACAGATTACTACGAGCAGTACTTC